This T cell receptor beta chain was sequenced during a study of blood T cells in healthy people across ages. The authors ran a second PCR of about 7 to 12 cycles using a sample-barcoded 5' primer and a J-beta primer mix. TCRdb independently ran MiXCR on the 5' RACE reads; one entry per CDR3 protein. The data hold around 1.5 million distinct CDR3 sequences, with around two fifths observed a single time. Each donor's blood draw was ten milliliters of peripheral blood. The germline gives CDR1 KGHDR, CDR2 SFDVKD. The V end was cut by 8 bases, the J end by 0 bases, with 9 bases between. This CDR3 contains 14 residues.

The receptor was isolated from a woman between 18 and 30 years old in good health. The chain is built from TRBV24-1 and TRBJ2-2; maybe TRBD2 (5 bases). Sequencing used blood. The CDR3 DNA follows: TGTGCCACCAAATCTAGCTCGAACACCGGGGAGCTGTTTTTT. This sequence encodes CATKSSSNTGELFF.